The clone carrying this T cell receptor (beta chain) came up many times. What it binds is unknown. Germline-derived CDR1 and CDR2 are SNHLY and FYNNEI. Trimming stripped 6 bases from V and 0 bases from J, with 9 bases between. This CDR3 contains 14 residues. This sample is part of a study of T cells in Graves' hyperthyroidism and ophthalmopathy. On the study more broadly: Pretreatment peripheral blood was obtained at initial diagnosis. Overall study findings and caveats: A model of 13 V-J features distinguished ophthalmopathy from stable hyperthyroidism.

There were TCR beta CDR3 regions amplified from RNA transcripts. An initial round of RT-PCR targeting the TCR CDR3 relied on the HTBI primer set. TCRdb analysed the multiplex PCR reads with MiXCR anew, one entry per CDR3 protein. The table records 350,000 to 400,000 distinct CDR3 sequences, about 15% of them present only once. This receptor was taken from a woman aged 25 to 39 with Graves' hyperthyroidism. The sequenced sample was blood. The chain employs TRBV2 and TRBJ1-3; no clear D. CDR3 region: CASRQEASGNTIYF. The CDR3 region has the DNA TGTGCCAGCAGGCAGGAGGCCTCTGGAAACACCATATATTTT.